This TCR beta chain was obtained from a study of post-analysis software for immune sequencing data. Regarding the study as a whole: When compared against controls, multiple sclerosis patients showed significantly lower normalized Chao1 diversity. Four or five TRBV segments, including TRBV5-6, TRBV5-1 and TRBV20-1, were more frequent in patients than controls. F measure grouped same-batch samples tightly together.

This clonotype was counted between two and nine times. Its antigen is as yet unknown. Carried by the TCR beta cDNA libraries were unique molecular identifiers. MiXCR, run by TCRdb on the PCR reads, gives a single entry per CDR3 protein. Of fewer than 850,000 distinct CDR3 sequences listed, about 32% are singletons. The CDR3 runs 15 residues. CDR1 is SNHLY, CDR2 FYNNEI, per germline. V lost 8 bases to trimming and J lost 0 bases, with 14 bases between them. The receptor comes from a girl aged 5 to 17 with multiple sclerosis. This sequence joins TRBV2 and TRBJ1-5, with D maybe TRBD1 (5 bases). Sample: blood. The CDR3 here is CASRDSENSNQPQHF. Here the CDR3 DNA reads TGTGCCAGCCGCGACAGTGAAAATAGCAATCAGCCCCAGCATTTT.